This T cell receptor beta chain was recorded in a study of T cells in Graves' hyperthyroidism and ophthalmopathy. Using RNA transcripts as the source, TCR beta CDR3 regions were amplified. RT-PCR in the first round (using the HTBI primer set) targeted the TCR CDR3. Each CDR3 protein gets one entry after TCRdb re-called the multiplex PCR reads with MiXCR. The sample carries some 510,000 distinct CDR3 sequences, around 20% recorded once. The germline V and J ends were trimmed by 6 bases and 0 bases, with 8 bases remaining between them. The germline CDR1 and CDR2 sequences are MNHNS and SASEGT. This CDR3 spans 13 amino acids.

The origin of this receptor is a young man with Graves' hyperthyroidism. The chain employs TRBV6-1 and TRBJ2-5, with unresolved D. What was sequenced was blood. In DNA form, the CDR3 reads TGTGCCAGCAGAGCTCGGGACCAAGAGACCCAGTACTTC. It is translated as CASRARDQETQYF.